This T cell receptor (beta chain) emerged from a study of prognosis after radiotherapy for stage I lung cancer. This clonotype came up many times. This CDR3 has 13 amino acids. V dropped 3 bases and J dropped 1 base, with 6 bases sitting between them. CDR1 is SNHLY and CDR2 is FYNNEI in the germline V gene. The genomic DNA TCR beta CDR3 region underwent two rounds of multiplex PCR. Primers targeting each individual TRBV and TRBJ gene were applied in first-round PCR. Each CDR3 protein is one row after TCRdb ran MiXCR on the multiplex PCR reads. The sample consists of under 50,000 distinct CDR3 sequences, approximately 25% of them appearing once.

The sequence was obtained from a donor aged 50 or older with non-small cell lung cancer. The material sequenced was PBMCs, taken before or after stereotactic body radiation therapy (not recorded which). The chain joins TRBV2 to TRBJ2-5; no clear D. CDR3 residues: CASSENSQETQYF. CDR3 in DNA: TGTGCCAGCAGTGAGAACAGCCAAGAGACCCAGTACTTC.